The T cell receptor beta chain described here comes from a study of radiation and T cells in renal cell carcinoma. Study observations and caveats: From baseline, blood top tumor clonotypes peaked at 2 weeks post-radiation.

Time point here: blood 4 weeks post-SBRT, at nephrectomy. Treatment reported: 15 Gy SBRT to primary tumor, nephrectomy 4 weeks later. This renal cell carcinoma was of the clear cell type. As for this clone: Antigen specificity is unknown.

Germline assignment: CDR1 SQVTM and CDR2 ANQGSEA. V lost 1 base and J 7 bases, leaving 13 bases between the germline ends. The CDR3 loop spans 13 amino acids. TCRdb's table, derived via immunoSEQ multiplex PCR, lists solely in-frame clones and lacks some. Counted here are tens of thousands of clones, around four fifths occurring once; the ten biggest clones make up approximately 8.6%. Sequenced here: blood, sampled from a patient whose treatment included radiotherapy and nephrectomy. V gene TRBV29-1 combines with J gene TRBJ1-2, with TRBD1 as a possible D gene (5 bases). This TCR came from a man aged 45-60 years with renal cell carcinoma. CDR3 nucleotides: TGCAGCGTTGAAGTCGTCAGGGATGGTGGCTACACCTTC. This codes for CSVEVVRDGGYTF. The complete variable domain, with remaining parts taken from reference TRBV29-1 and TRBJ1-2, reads SAVISQKPSRDICQRGTSLTIQCQVDSQVTMMFWYRQQPGQSLTLIATANQGSEATYESGFVIDKFPISRPNLTFSTLTVSNMSPEDSSIYLCSVEVVRDGGYTFGSGTRLTVV.